Shown below are 29 T cell receptor beta chains from a single sample sequenced in a study of blood T cell repertoires in COVID-19. Profiling relied on immunoSEQ multiplex PCR, and the TCRdb table lists in-frame clones only, not all of them. The repertoire includes roughly 190,000 clones, around 84% of them detected once, and 3.2% sits in the top ten. Specimen: PBMCs or T cells enriched from blood (not recorded which). The receptors here all came from a woman in her 30s who had been exposed to COVID-19.

In its sample, this clone was seen a few times. Other DNA sequences within the sample encode an identical CDR3. V gene TRBV7-9 combines with J gene TRBJ2-7, with D possibly being TRBD1 (6 bases). The V end was cut by 4 bases, the J end by 4 bases, with 8 bases between. Germline V gene lookup returns CDR1 SEHNR and CDR2 FQNEAQ (reference sequence). This CDR3 region has 12 residues. The CDR3 loop reads CASSSQGYEQYF. The CDR3 DNA reads TGTGCCAGCAGCTCACAGGGTTACGAGCAGTACTTC.

The chain couples TRBV9 to TRBJ2-1; TRBD2 matches at 10 bases. The CDR3 is 19 amino acids. Germline V CDR1 and CDR2: SGDLS, YYNGEE. Germline trimming cut 0 bases from V and 0 bases from J; bases unmatched to any gene: 9. CDR3 amino acids: CASSVGIAGGRNSYNEQFF. DNA for the CDR3: TGTGCCAGCAGCGTAGGTATAGCGGGGGGTCGAAACTCCTACAATGAGCAGTTCTTC.

The chain uses TRBV28 and TRBJ1-4, with D hard to call. The CDR3 is 14 residues long. Germline CDR1 reads MDHEN; CDR2 reads SYDVKM. V lost 2 bases, J lost 7 bases, and 11 bases lay in between. The CDR3 loop is CASSLEGSAEKLFF. CDR3 coding DNA: TGTGCCAGCAGTTTAGAGGGATCGGCTGAAAAACTGTTTTTT.

This clone was seen a single time. J is TRBJ2-7 and V is TRBV15; D might be TRBD2 (6 bases). CDR1 LNHNV and CDR2 YYDKDF come from the germline V gene (reference sequence). The CDR3 contains 14 residues. The ends were cut back, 5 bases at V and 3 bases at J, with 14 bases in the middle. CDR3 protein: CATSLIGGSYEQYF. CDR3 bases: TGTGCCACCAGCTTAATCGGGGGAAGCTACGAGCAGTACTTC.

The genes are TRBV7-9 and TRBJ2-1, with D possibly TRBD1 on 5 matching bases. V lost 4 bases, J lost 9 bases, and 10 bases lay in between. The CDR3 loop spans 12 amino acids. Germline CDR1 and CDR2: SEHNR and FQNEAQ (reference sequence). CDR3 bases: TGTGCCAGCAGCTGGACATGGGGTGAGCAGTTCTTC. Translating gives CASSWTWGEQFF. Full variable domain (outside the CDR3, taken from reference TRBV7-9 and TRBJ2-1): DTGVSQNPRHKITKRGQNVTFRCDPISEHNRLYWYRQTLGQGPEFLTYFQNEAQLEKSRLLSDRFSAERPKGSFSTLEIQRTEQGDSAMYLCASSWTWGEQFFGPGTRLTVL.

V and J are TRBV19 and TRBJ1-6, with TRBD1 as a possible D gene (6 bases). Trimming took off 8 bases at V and 0 bases at J, with 14 bases between the two ends. In germline, CDR1 is LNHDA, CDR2 SQIVND (reference sequence). The CDR3 has 16 amino acids. The CDR3 sequence: CASANRESSYNSPLHF. In nucleotides, the CDR3 is TGTGCCAGTGCTAACAGGGAGAGCTCCTATAATTCACCCCTCCACTTT.

The J gene is TRBJ2-7, the V gene TRBV20-1, with unresolved D. The V end lost 3 bases, the J end lost 3 bases, and 12 bases lay between the germline ends. CDR3 length: 13 residues. Germline CDR1 DFQATT, CDR2 SNEGSKA (reference sequence). The CDR3 coding sequence is TGCAGTGCTAGTGGTCGCAACAACTACGAGCAGTACTTC. Its translation is CSASGRNNYEQYF.

This chain uses TRBV5-1 with TRBJ1-2; 9 bases line up with TRBD1. Germline values: CDR1 SGHRS, CDR2 YFSETQ. V was clipped by 1 base and J by 4 bases; unmatched bases: 5. The CDR3 is 15 residues long. The CDR3: CASSLYGTGFYGYTF. Here the CDR3 DNA reads TGCGCCAGCAGCTTGTACGGGACAGGGTTCTATGGCTACACCTTC. Full variable domain (missing parts from reference TRBV5-1 and TRBJ1-2): KAGVTQTPRYLIKTRGQQVTLSCSPISGHRSVSWYQQTPGQGLQFLFEYFSETQRNKGNFPGRFSGRQFSNSRSEMNVSTLELGDSALYLCASSLYGTGFYGYTFGSGTRLTVV.

The V call is TRBV12-5, the J call TRBJ2-1, with D unresolved. CDR1 is LGHNT and CDR2 is FRNRAP in the germline V gene. Trimming shortened V by 5 bases and J by 8 bases, and 13 bases separated the two germline ends. CDR3 length equals 13 residues. The CDR3 nucleotides are TGTGCTAGTGGTGCACCCGGAGTGGATGAGCAGTTCTTC. This encodes CASGAPGVDEQFF. Supplemented by reference TRBV12-5 and TRBJ2-1, the full variable domain reads DARVTQTPRHKVTEMGQEVTMRCQPILGHNTVFWYRQTMMQGLELLAYFRNRAPLDDSGMPKDRFSAEMPDATLATLKIQPSEPRDSAVYFCASGAPGVDEQFFGPGTRLTVL.

The rearrangement uses TRBV6-2 or TRBV6-3 and TRBJ1-5; the D is unclear. Between the trimmed V and J ends, which lost 5 bases and 0 bases, there was a span of 5 bases. The CDR3 spans 13 residues. The V gene's germline CDR1 is MNHEY and CDR2 SVGEGT. The CDR3 region has the DNA TGTGCCAGCAGTAGCAATAGCAATCAGCCCCAGCATTTT. Its protein product is CASSSNSNQPQHF.

The DNA of the CDR3 is TGTGCCAGCAGCTTAACCCCCCCGACTAGCGGGGGCACAGATACGCAGTATTTT. This codes for CASSLTPPTSGGTDTQYF. V gene TRBV7-2 combines with J gene TRBJ2-3; 11 positions agree with TRBD2. This CDR3 comprises 18 residues. Germline values: CDR1 SGHTA, CDR2 FQGNSA. J lost 1 base, V lost 2 bases, and 8 bases had no gene match. The complete variable domain, with remaining parts taken from reference TRBV7-2 and TRBJ2-3, reads GAGVSQSPSNKVTEKGKDVELRCDPISGHTALYWYRQSLGQGLEFLIYFQGNSAPDKSGLPSDRFSAERTGGSVSTLTIQRTQQEDSAVYLCASSLTPPTSGGTDTQYFGPGTRLTVL.

The chain combines TRBV2 with TRBJ1-2, with 9 bases lining up with TRBD1. The CDR3 length is 14 residues. Germline V gene sequence: CDR1 SNHLY, CDR2 FYNNEI. V gave up 5 bases and J gave up 8 bases; unmatched junction bases: 9. The CDR3 protein is CASSRDRVLSGYTF. For the CDR3, the DNA is TGTGCCAGCAGTAGGGACAGGGTATTAAGCGGCTACACCTTC.

CDR3 nucleotide sequence: TGTGCCAGCAGAATTATGAGCTCCTATAATTCACCCCTCCACTTT. This codes for CASRIMSSYNSPLHF. The chain links TRBV27 to TRBJ1-6; no firm D call. CDR3 length: 15 amino acids. V gave up 6 bases and J gave up 0 bases, with 9 bases separating them. Germline V gene lookup returns CDR1 MNHEY and CDR2 SMNVEV (reference sequence).

This chain's CDR3 is CASSESTNRGEKLFF. The DNA for the CDR3 is TGCGCCAGCAGTGAGTCGACCAACCGGGGTGAAAAACTGTTTTTT. This chain connects TRBV10-1 to TRBJ1-4, with D unclear. The V gene lost 0 bases and the J gene lost 7 bases, with 12 bases spanning the gap. This CDR3 spans 15 amino acids. Germline V gene sequence: CDR1 WNHNN, CDR2 SYGVQD (reference sequence).

The V gene is TRBV5-5, the J gene TRBJ2-1; 10 nucleotides align to TRBD1. The germline V gene has CDR1 SGHKS and CDR2 YYEKEE (reference sequence). The V and J ends lost 1 base and 9 bases, in that order; junction bases with no gene match: 19. CDR3 length: 19 amino acids. CDR3 loop: CASSLNGEVYRGQGFEQFF. The CDR3, as DNA: TGTGCCAGCAGCTTGAATGGGGAGGTTTATCGGGGACAGGGGTTTGAGCAGTTCTTC.

V usage is TRBV7-2 and J usage is TRBJ2-7; TRBD2 is a possible D gene (6 bases). This CDR3 is 13 amino acids long. Deletions cut 5 bases from V and 2 bases from J, with 10 bases between. Germline CDR1 and CDR2: SGHTA and FQGNSA. CDR3 sequence: CASSRTITYEQYF. Here the CDR3 DNA reads TGTGCCAGCAGCCGGACTATTACCTACGAGCAGTACTTC.

The chain recombines TRBV28 with TRBJ2-7; no clear D gene. CDR3 size: 12 residues. The germline gives CDR1 MDHEN, CDR2 SYDVKM. Deletions cut 3 bases from V and 4 bases from J, with 7 bases between. DNA for the CDR3: TGTGCCAGCAGTTTTTTGACATACGAGCAGTACTTC. The encoded protein is CASSFLTYEQYF.

The V call is TRBV19, the J call TRBJ2-3, with TRBD2 matching 10 bases. The CDR3 length is 15 residues. Per germline, CDR1 LNHDA and CDR2 SQIVND (reference sequence). V shed 1 base and J 4 bases; nucleotides not matched to a gene: 2. CDR3 DNA sequence: TGTGCCAGTAGTATAGGGCTAGCGGGGGCAGATACGCAGTATTTT. Protein: CASSIGLAGADTQYF.

The rearrangement uses TRBV29-1 and TRBJ2-1; 7 bases are shared with TRBD1. Per germline, CDR1 SQVTM and CDR2 ANQGSEA. V was pared by 6 bases and J by 6 bases, with 2 bases of the junction left unmatched. This CDR3 region has 11 residues. The CDR3 reads CSVGQFNEQFF. The CDR3 bases are TGCAGCGTGGGACAGTTCAATGAGCAGTTCTTC.

CDR3 protein: CASWAGTGYNSPLHF. The CDR3 DNA is TGTGCCAGCTGGGCCGGGACAGGGTACAATTCACCCCTCCACTTT. The V gene is TRBV18, the J gene TRBJ1-6, with 9 nucleotides matching TRBD1. The CDR3 totals 15 residues. Germline CDR1 KGHSH, CDR2 LQKENI. V lost 7 bases to trimming and J lost 7 bases; unmatched junction nucleotides: 8.

This rearrangement joins TRBV5-6 to TRBJ2-7, with D perhaps matching TRBD2 (6 bases). CDR3 size: 17 residues. The germline gives CDR1 SGHDT, CDR2 YYEEEE. V lost 3 bases, J lost 0 bases, and 19 bases lay in between. CDR3 bases: TGTGCCAGCAGCTCGACAAGGACGCGGGGAAGCTCCTACGAGCAGTACTTC. It is translated as CASSSTRTRGSSYEQYF.

This clone appeared once. The chain combines TRBV6-5 with TRBJ2-7, with D hard to call. CDR3 length: 14 amino acids. Germline CDR1 MNHEY, CDR2 SVGAGI. V lost 0 bases, J lost 2 bases, and 8 bases lay in between. Written as DNA, the CDR3 is TGTGCCAGCAGTTACTCGGCCACTACCTACGAGCAGTACTTC. Amino acid sequence: CASSYSATTYEQYF.

This chain joins TRBV15 and TRBJ1-5; D is ambiguous. The CDR3 is 17 amino acids. Germline V gene data show CDR1 as LNHNV and CDR2 as YYDKDF (reference sequence). V was clipped by 0 bases and J by 0 bases, with 12 bases between them. In DNA, the CDR3 is TGTGCCACCAGCAGAGAGTTAAGAGTTTATAGCAATCAGCCCCAGCATTTT. Translated, it gives CATSRELRVYSNQPQHF.

J is TRBJ2-2 and V is TRBV5-1; TRBD1 matches at 9 bases. V shed 3 bases and J 4 bases; nucleotides not matched to a gene: 7. The length of the CDR3 is 16 residues. CDR1 and CDR2 from the germline V gene are SGHRS and YFSETQ. CDR3 DNA: TGCGCCAGCAGCTGGTCCGGGACAGGGATCACCGGGGAGCTGTTTTTT. As protein: CASSWSGTGITGELFF. Together with reference TRBV5-1 and TRBJ2-2, the CDR3 gives the full variable domain: KAGVTQTPRYLIKTRGQQVTLSCSPISGHRSVSWYQQTPGQGLQFLFEYFSETQRNKGNFPGRFSGRQFSNSRSEMNVSTLELGDSALYLCASSWSGTGITGELFFGEGSRLTVL.

This clone was counted between two and nine times. The V gene is TRBV9, the J gene TRBJ2-3; TRBD1 matches 7 bases. This CDR3 spans 14 amino acids. The germline V gene encodes CDR1 SGDLS and CDR2 YYNGEE. The J segment lost 1 base and the V segment lost 4 bases, leaving 3 bases of the junction unmatched. DNA for the CDR3: TGTGCCAGCAGCTACGGACAGGGCACAGATACGCAGTATTTT. This codes for CASSYGQGTDTQYF.

V and J are TRBV4-3 and TRBJ2-1; 9 bases agree with TRBD2. CDR3 length: 16 residues. Looked up from germline, CDR1 is LGHNA and CDR2 is YSLEER. V shed 1 base, J shed 4 bases, and the junction held 5 bases outside the gene matches. The CDR3 loop is CASSQVGLAGYNEQFF. CDR3 sequence (DNA): TGCGCCAGCAGCCAAGTTGGCCTAGCGGGGTACAATGAGCAGTTCTTC.

V usage is TRBV14 and J usage is TRBJ1-1, with D possibly matching TRBD1 (5 bases). The CDR3 runs to 14 residues. In germline, CDR1 is SGHDN, CDR2 FVKESK. The V gene lost 1 base and the J gene lost 12 bases, with 18 bases spanning the gap. The CDR3 loop is CASSQGYPGEVSFF. Here the CDR3 DNA reads TGTGCCAGCAGCCAAGGTTACCCGGGGGAGGTATCTTTCTTT. Full variable domain (missing parts from reference TRBV14 and TRBJ1-1): EAGVTQFPSHSVIEKGQTVTLRCDPISGHDNLYWYRRVMGKEIKFLLHFVKESKQDESGMPNNRFLAERTGGTYSTLKVQPAELEDSGVYFCASSQGYPGEVSFFGQGTRLTVV.

The rearrangement uses TRBV30 and TRBJ2-1, with a weak D call TRBD1 (6 bases). CDR1 and CDR2 (germline): GTSNPN, SVGIG (reference sequence). This CDR3 is 12 amino acids long. Trimming removed 8 bases at V and 10 bases at J, with 18 bases between. CDR3 nucleotides: TGTGCCCGTAGGGTCTCTCAGGGGGAGCAGTTCTTC. Translating it yields CARRVSQGEQFF.

This sequence joins TRBV2 and TRBJ1-3, with 7 bases fitting TRBD1. After removal of 4 bases from V and 1 base from J, the junction contained 4 bases not matched to a gene. The length of the CDR3 is 15 residues. Looked up from germline, CDR1 is SNHLY and CDR2 is FYNNEI. CDR3 protein: CASSVNRGSGNTIYF. CDR3 DNA sequence: TGTGCCAGCAGTGTTAACAGGGGATCTGGAAACACCATATATTTT. Combining the CDR3 with reference TRBV2 and TRBJ1-3 gives the whole variable domain EPEVTQTPSHQVTQMGQEVILRCVPISNHLYFYWYRQILGQKVEFLVSFYNNEISEKSEIFDDQFSVERPDGSNFTLKIRSTKLEDSAMYFCASSVNRGSGNTIYFGEGSWLTVV.